This entry lists 13 T cell receptor beta chains sequenced from one sample in a study of T cell responses to AZD1222 COVID-19 vaccine. The repertoire was sequenced with immunoSEQ multiplex PCR; TCRdb's copy has only in-frame clones and lacks some. The sample lists tens of thousands of clones, approximately 87% seen once, with 9.5% to 13% in the top ten. The sample here was peripheral blood, taken 28 days after the second AZD1222 dose. The receptors shown here come from an adult who received the AZD1222 COVID-19 vaccine.

The CDR3: CASSLGLAGTYEQYF. The CDR3 nucleotides read TGTGCCAGCAGCTTAGGGCTAGCGGGGACCTACGAGCAGTACTTC. The chain carries TRBV11-2 and TRBJ2-7, with 9 bases aligning to TRBD2. Germline CDR1 reads SGHAT; CDR2 reads FQNNGV. This CDR3 is built from 15 residues. The V gene end was trimmed by 1 base and the J gene end by 2 bases; junction bases not matched to a gene: 3.

Only one count was recorded for this clone. V and J are TRBV5-1 and TRBJ1-4; tentative D call: TRBD1 (6 bases). This CDR3 has 14 residues. From germline, CDR1 is SGHRS and CDR2 YFSETQ. V was pared by 4 bases and J by 0 bases, with 7 bases between. The CDR3 loop is CASSPGATNEKLFF. The CDR3 DNA sequence: TGCGCCAGCAGCCCAGGGGCAACTAATGAAAAACTGTTTTTT.

The rearrangement uses TRBV2 and TRBJ1-2; TRBD1 is a possible D gene (6 bases). The CDR3 runs 16 residues. V was cut by 6 bases and J by 4 bases, with 21 bases left in between. Germline CDR1 SNHLY, CDR2 FYNNEI. The CDR3 protein is CASSEYQGGQFYGYTF. The CDR3 DNA is TGTGCCAGCAGCGAGTACCAAGGCGGACAGTTCTATGGCTACACCTTC.

The J gene is TRBJ1-2, the V gene TRBV4-1; a possible D gene is TRBD1 (6 bases). The CDR3 sequence is 18 residues long. The V end lost 1 base, the J end lost 2 bases, and 20 bases lay between the germline ends. From germline, CDR1 is MGHRA and CDR2 YSYEKL. The CDR3 spells CASSQGMVRGTLNYGYTF. The CDR3 DNA is TGCGCCAGCAGCCAAGGTATGGTGCGCGGGACACTCAACTATGGCTACACCTTC.

The gene calls are TRBV7-3 and TRBJ2-3, with D possibly matching TRBD1 (6 bases). V lost 5 bases and J 6 bases, leaving 21 bases between the germline ends. The CDR3 covers 16 residues. CDR1 and CDR2 from the germline V gene are SGHTA and FQGTGA. The CDR3 region is CASSPNRPGETDTQYF. CDR3 coding DNA: TGTGCCAGCAGCCCCAATCGGCCAGGGGAGACCGATACGCAGTATTTT. Full variable domain (outside the CDR3, taken from reference TRBV7-3 and TRBJ2-3): GAGVSQTPSNKVTEKGKYVELRCDPISGHTALYWYRQSLGQGPEFLIYFQGTGAADDSGLPNDRFFAVRPEGSVSTLKIQRTERGDSAVYLCASSPNRPGETDTQYFGPGTRLTVL.

The chain recombines TRBV28 with TRBJ2-2; no definite D call. The V gene lost 7 bases and the J gene lost 5 bases, with 5 bases spanning the gap. The germline V gene has CDR1 MDHEN and CDR2 SYDVKM. The CDR3 spans 11 residues. The CDR3 sequence: CASKRTGELFF. The CDR3 DNA reads TGTGCCAGCAAGAGGACCGGGGAGCTGTTTTTT. Complete variable domain (other parts from reference TRBV28 and TRBJ2-2): DVKVTQSSRYLVKRTGEKVFLECVQDMDHENMFWYRQDPGLGLRLIYFSYDVKMKEKGDIPEGYSVSREKKERFSLILESASTNQTSMYLCASKRTGELFFGEGSRLTVL.

The chain couples TRBV30 to TRBJ1-5; perhaps TRBD1 as D (6 bases). The germline gives CDR1 GTSNPN, CDR2 SVGIG (reference sequence). The V end was cut by 2 bases, the J end by 3 bases, with 11 bases between. The CDR3 consists of 14 residues. The CDR3 DNA reads TGTGCCTGGAGTTGGGGGGGGCTCAATCAGCCCCAGCATTTT. Its translation: CAWSWGGLNQPQHF. Full variable domain (remainder filled in from reference TRBV30 and TRBJ1-5): SQTIHQWPATLVQPVGSPLSLECTVEGTSNPNLYWYRQAAGRGLQLLFYSVGIGQISSEVPQNLSASRPQDRQFILSSKKLLLSDSGFYLCAWSWGGLNQPQHFGDGTRLSIL.

This chain joins TRBV4-3 and TRBJ2-1; weak D call: TRBD1 (5 bases). Germline V gives CDR1 LGHNA, CDR2 YSLEER. This CDR3 is built from 14 residues. V gave up 3 bases and J gave up 7 bases, with 13 bases separating them. Here the CDR3 reads CASSHFREVNEQFF. The CDR3 region has the DNA TGCGCCAGCAGCCACTTCAGGGAAGTGAATGAGCAGTTCTTC.

This clone was recorded a few times. The rearrangement uses TRBV7-9 and TRBJ1-1, with a tentative D call TRBD1 (5 bases). The CDR3 consists of 15 residues. Trimming removed 1 base at V and 4 bases at J, with 13 bases between. CDR1 is SEHNR and CDR2 is FQNEAQ in the germline V gene (reference sequence). The CDR3 DNA reads TGTGCCAGCAGCTTAGTGGGGCGGGGGTTCACTGAAGCTTTCTTT. It is translated as CASSLVGRGFTEAFF.

This rearrangement joins TRBV5-1 to TRBJ1-6, with D tentatively TRBD1 (6 bases). Trimming removed 4 bases from V and 7 bases from J, with 15 bases in between. Germline V gene lookup returns CDR1 SGHRS and CDR2 YFSETQ. The CDR3 runs to 15 residues. The CDR3 region has the DNA TGCGCCAGCAGCGCTAATACAGGGCCCAATTCACCCCTCCACTTT. It is translated as CASSANTGPNSPLHF.

This chain links TRBV5-4 with TRBJ2-1, with a possible D match to TRBD1 (6 bases). This CDR3 is 13 amino acids long. Germline V lookup: CDR1 SGHNT, CDR2 YYREEE (reference sequence). V lost 4 bases to trimming and J lost 9 bases, with 14 bases between them. CDR3 residues: CASSVTGSGEQFF. CDR3 bases: TGTGCCAGCAGCGTTACAGGGAGTGGTGAGCAGTTCTTC. Complete variable domain (other parts from reference TRBV5-4 and TRBJ2-1): ETGVTQSPTHLIKTRGQQVTLRCSSQSGHNTVSWYQQALGQGPQFIFQYYREEENGRGNFPPRFSGLQFPNYSSELNVNALELDDSALYLCASSVTGSGEQFFGPGTRLTVL.

This clone was detected once. The gene calls are TRBV30 and TRBJ1-2; the D is unclear. The CDR3 has 11 amino acids. Germline V CDR1 and CDR2: GTSNPN, SVGIG (reference sequence). V was cut by 4 bases and J by 2 bases, with 5 bases left in between. The CDR3 is CAWTRNYGYTF. CDR3 sequence (DNA): TGTGCCTGGACGAGGAACTATGGCTACACCTTC. Drawing the rest from reference TRBV30 and TRBJ1-2, the complete variable domain is SQTIHQWPATLVQPVGSPLSLECTVEGTSNPNLYWYRQAAGRGLQLLFYSVGIGQISSEVPQNLSASRPQDRQFILSSKKLLLSDSGFYLCAWTRNYGYTFGSGTRLTVV.

CDR3 in DNA: TGTGCCAGCAGCTTAGATACCTGGGGGTACAATGAGCAGTTCTTC. The encoded protein is CASSLDTWGYNEQFF. The chain employs TRBV11-3 and TRBJ2-1; D tentatively fits TRBD1 or TRBD2 (5 bases each). The CDR3 spans 15 residues. V lost 0 bases to trimming and J lost 4 bases, with 10 bases between them. CDR1 is SGHNT and CDR2 is YENEEA in the germline V gene.